The entry below describes one T cell receptor (beta chain). No antigen is known for it. Assay: immunoSEQ multiplex PCR; the TCRdb copy retains only in-frame clones and omits some. The data contain 150,000 or so clones, more than 90% of them seen just once; the ten biggest clones take up 18%. This record comes from a study of T cell responses to AZD1222 COVID-19 vaccine. Study observations and caveats: Spike regions recognized by vaccine-associated CD4 TCRs spanned the protein, led by 160-218 and 743-854. As reported, nearly half of all spike-specific TCRs target variant regions that are unmutated. Baseline antibody screening turned up just six seropositive AZD1222 recipients. Without day 14 samples, only post-peak T cell repertoires were studied.

Germline lookup yields CDR1 SGDLS and CDR2 YYNGEE. V lost 5 bases and J lost 6; bases outside the gene matches: 6. The CDR3 is 13 residues long. The material was peripheral blood, obtained on day 0 of AZD1222 vaccination. The rearrangement joins TRBV9 to TRBJ1-2; 8 bases are a match to TRBD1. The clonotype comes from an adult in good health. CDR3 sequence: CASSFRTGNGYTF. CDR3 DNA sequence: TGTGCCAGCAGTTTTAGGACAGGGAATGGCTACACCTTC. Filled out from reference TRBV9 and TRBJ1-2, the complete variable domain reads DSGVTQTPKHLITATGQRVTLRCSPRSGDLSVYWYQQSLDQGLQFLIQYYNGEERAKGNILERFSAQQFPDLHSELNLSSLELGDSALYFCASSFRTGNGYTFGSGTRLTVV.